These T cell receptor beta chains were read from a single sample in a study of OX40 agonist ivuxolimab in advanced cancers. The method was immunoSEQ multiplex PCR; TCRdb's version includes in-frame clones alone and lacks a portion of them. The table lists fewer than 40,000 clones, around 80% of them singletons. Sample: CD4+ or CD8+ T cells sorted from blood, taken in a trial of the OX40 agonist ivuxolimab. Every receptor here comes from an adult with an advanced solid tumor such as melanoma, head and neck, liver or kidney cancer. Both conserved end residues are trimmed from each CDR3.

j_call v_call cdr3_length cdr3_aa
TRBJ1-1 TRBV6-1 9 ASRLDTEAF
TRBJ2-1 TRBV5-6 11 ASSQGQRNEQF
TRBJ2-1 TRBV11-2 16 ASSRGSSGRSSYNEQF
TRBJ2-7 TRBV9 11 ASSGTSAYEQY
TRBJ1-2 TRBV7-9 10 ASSGSNYGYT
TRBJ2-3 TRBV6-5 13 ASSFSGGAADTQY
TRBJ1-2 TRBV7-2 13 ASSLGTAEPYGYT
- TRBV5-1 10 ALLMGIYEQY
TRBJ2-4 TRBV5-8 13 ASSLGGLAKNIQY
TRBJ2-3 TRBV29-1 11 SVRDRRGDTQY
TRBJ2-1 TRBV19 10 ASSPGHYEQF
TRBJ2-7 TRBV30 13 AWSAGGPRSYEQY
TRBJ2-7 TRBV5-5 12 ASSLIGSSYEQY
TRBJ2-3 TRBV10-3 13 AISEGRSSTDTQY
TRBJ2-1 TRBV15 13 ATSEGGLMRNEQF
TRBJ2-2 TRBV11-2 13 ASSPIGGKAGELF
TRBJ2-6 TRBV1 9 TQSRANVLT
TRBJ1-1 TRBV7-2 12 ASSSGTENTEAF
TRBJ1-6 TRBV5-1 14 ASRWTGLAPNSPLH
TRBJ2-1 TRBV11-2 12 ASSPFEGRNEQF
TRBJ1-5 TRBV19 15 ASSNRDTWASNQPQH
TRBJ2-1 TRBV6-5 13 ASSYSLGSQNEQF
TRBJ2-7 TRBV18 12 ASSPGKTESEQY
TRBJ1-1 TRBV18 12 ASSGGEVRTEAF
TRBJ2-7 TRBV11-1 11 ASSSISFRFQY
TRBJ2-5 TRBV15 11 ATSIGYQETQY
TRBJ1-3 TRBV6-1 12 ASSEAGSGNTIY
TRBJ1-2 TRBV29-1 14 SAKTKGTEGDYGYT
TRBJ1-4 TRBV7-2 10 ASSQRPVKTV
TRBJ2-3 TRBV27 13 ASSERGSGTDTQY
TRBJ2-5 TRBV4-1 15 ASSLWGAGEAGETQY
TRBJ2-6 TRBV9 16 ASSARPGQSSGANVLT
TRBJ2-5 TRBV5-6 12 ASSRGANAWTQY
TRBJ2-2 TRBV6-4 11 ASSGDYTGELF
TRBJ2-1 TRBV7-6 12 ASSSNDGGDEQF
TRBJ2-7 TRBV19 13 ASTKDPRSSYEQY
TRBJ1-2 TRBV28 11 ASSLNFNYGYT
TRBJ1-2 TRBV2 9 ASTEEYGYT
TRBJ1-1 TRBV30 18 ALTAYRADWGSGGYTEAF
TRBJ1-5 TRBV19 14 ASSIIGQGGNQPQH
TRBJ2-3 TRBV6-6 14 ASKPGLAGGTDTQY
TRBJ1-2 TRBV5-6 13 ASSLGDRISYGYT
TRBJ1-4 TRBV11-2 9 ASSLEGKLF
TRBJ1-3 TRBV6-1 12 ASSDPSSGNTIY
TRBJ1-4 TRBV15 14 ATSRDPGATNEKLF
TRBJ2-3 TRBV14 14 ASSHPTSGVTNTQY
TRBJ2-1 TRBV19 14 ASTPSGQVPYNEQF
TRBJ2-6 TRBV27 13 ASKGRTPGANVLT
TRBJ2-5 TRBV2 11 ANSRGLAETQY
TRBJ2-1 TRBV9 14 ASSVVRAAEAPEQF
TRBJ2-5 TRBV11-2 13 ASSWGTGSRETQY